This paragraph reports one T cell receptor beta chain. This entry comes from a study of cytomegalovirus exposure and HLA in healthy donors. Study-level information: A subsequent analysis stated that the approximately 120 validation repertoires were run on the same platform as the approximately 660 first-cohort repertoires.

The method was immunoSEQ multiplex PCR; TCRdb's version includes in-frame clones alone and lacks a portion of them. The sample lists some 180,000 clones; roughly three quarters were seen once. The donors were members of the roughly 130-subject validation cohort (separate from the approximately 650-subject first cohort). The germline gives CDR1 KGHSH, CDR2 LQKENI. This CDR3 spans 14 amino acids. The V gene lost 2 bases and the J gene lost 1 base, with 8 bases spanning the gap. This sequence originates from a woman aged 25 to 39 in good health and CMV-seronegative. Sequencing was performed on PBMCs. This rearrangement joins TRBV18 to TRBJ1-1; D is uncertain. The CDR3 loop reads CASSPSGPNTEAFF. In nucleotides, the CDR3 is TGTGCCAGCTCACCATCAGGCCCGAACACTGAAGCTTTCTTT. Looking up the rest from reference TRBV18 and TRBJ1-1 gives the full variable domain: NAGVMQNPRHLVRRRGQEARLRCSPMKGHSHVYWYRQLPEEGLKFMVYLQKENIIDESGMPKERFSAEFPKEGPSILRIQQVVRGDSAAYFCASSPSGPNTEAFFGQGTRLTVV.